One sample yielded the 24 T cell receptor beta chains listed below, sequenced in a study of blood T cells in healthy people across ages. Primed by a sample-barcoded 5' primer and a J-beta primer mix, a second PCR proceeded for about 6 to 12 cycles. TCRdb analysed the 5' RACE reads with MiXCR anew, one entry per CDR3 protein. This sample carries roughly 830,000 distinct CDR3 sequences, 60% to 80% of them seen once, and the ten largest clones take roughly 26%. Sample: blood. The origin of the receptors is a man aged 30-40 years in good health.

In its sample, this clonotype was seen a few times. V and J are TRBV5-1 and TRBJ2-7; D unresolved. Trimming shortened V by 2 bases and J by 2 bases, and 8 bases separated the two germline ends. Germline CDR1 and CDR2: SGHRS and YFSETQ. The CDR3 runs 13 residues. The CDR3 reads CASSFSLTYEQYF. CDR3 nucleotides: TGCGCCAGCAGCTTTTCACTAACCTACGAGCAGTACTTC.

The rearrangement joins TRBV29-1 to TRBJ1-2; D remains unclear. Germline V gives CDR1 SQVTM, CDR2 ANQGSEA. The CDR3 spans 13 residues. Trimming left V 6 bases short and J 3 bases short, with 14 bases between. The CDR3 nucleotides are TGCAGCGTGCCCCCGGGTGGTGACTATGGCTACACCTTC. Translating gives CSVPPGGDYGYTF.

J is TRBJ2-1 and V is TRBV13, with D hard to call. Trimming stripped 5 bases from V and 8 bases from J, with 13 bases between. This CDR3 contains 13 residues. Germline lookup yields CDR1 PRHDT and CDR2 FYEKMQ (reference sequence). This chain's CDR3 is CASSPPGSDEQFF. DNA for the CDR3: TGTGCCAGCAGCCCCCCGGGCAGCGATGAGCAGTTCTTC.

The chain couples TRBV6-5 to TRBJ2-7; either TRBD1 or TRBD2 may supply D (5 bases each). V lost 6 bases and J lost 3, with 12 bases in between. The germline V gene has CDR1 MNHEY and CDR2 SVGAGI. This CDR3 spans 13 amino acids. The CDR3 DNA reads as TGTGCCAGCAGGGGAGACAGCGACTACGAGCAGTACTTC. It yields the protein CASRGDSDYEQYF.

This clonotype has just a few counts. The rearrangement links TRBV5-1 to TRBJ2-1; the D gene could be TRBD1 or TRBD2 (6 bases each). V lost 3 bases to trimming and J lost 11 bases, with 12 bases between them. The CDR3 spans 12 residues. Germline lookup yields CDR1 SGHRS and CDR2 YFSETQ. For the CDR3, the DNA is TGCGCCAGCAGCTCGGACGGGGGCCAGCAGTTCTTC. Amino acid sequence: CASSSDGGQQFF.

This clonotype was observed many times. J is TRBJ2-5 and V is TRBV7-8, with 8 bases that match TRBD1. Germline V CDR1 and CDR2: SGHVS, FQNEAQ. This CDR3 has 16 residues. V shed 5 bases and J 2 bases; nucleotides not matched to a gene: 10. As DNA, the CDR3 is TGTGCCAGCAGCAGGGAGGACAGGGCCCGTCAAGAGACCCAGTACTTC. Translation: CASSREDRARQETQYF. Supplemented by reference TRBV7-8 and TRBJ2-5, the full variable domain reads GAGVSQSPRYKVAKRGQDVALRCDPISGHVSLFWYQQALGQGPEFLTYFQNEAQLDKSGLPSDRFFAERPEGSVSTLKIQRTQQEDSAVYLCASSREDRARQETQYFGPGTRLLVL.

The chain links TRBV20-1 to TRBJ2-5; a weak D match, TRBD2 (5 bases). The CDR3 is 12 amino acids. The germline V gene has CDR1 DFQATT and CDR2 SNEGSKA (reference sequence). Trimming removed 3 bases from V and 5 bases from J, with 10 bases in between. The CDR3, as DNA: TGCAGTGCTAGCGAGGGCGGGGAGACCCAGTACTTC. It is translated as CSASEGGETQYF.

This clonotype has a handful of counts. The V and J genes are TRBV6-6 and TRBJ2-7, with D uncertain. CDR1 and CDR2 (germline): MNHNY, SVGAGI (reference sequence). V was shortened by 6 bases and J by 3 bases, with 9 bases between the two germline ends. There are 12 residues in the CDR3. The DNA of the CDR3 is TGTGCCAGCAGACACCTTTACTACGAGCAGTACTTC. Encoded protein: CASRHLYYEQYF.

The sample holds a few counts of this clonotype. The chain couples TRBV5-1 to TRBJ2-7, with 9 bases that match TRBD1. CDR3 length: 13 residues. J was trimmed by 3 bases and V by 4 bases; bases with no gene match: 2. Germline CDR1 SGHRS, CDR2 YFSETQ. CDR3 nucleotides: TGCGCCAGCAGCGTGGACAGGGGCTACGAGCAGTACTTC. Protein product: CASSVDRGYEQYF.

V is TRBV7-9 and J is TRBJ1-6; 7 nucleotides agree with TRBD1. The CDR3 consists of 15 residues. Germline CDR1 SEHNR, CDR2 FQNEAQ (reference sequence). V shed 5 bases, J shed 4 bases, and the junction held 5 bases outside the gene matches. Here the CDR3 DNA reads TGTGCCAGCAGCCTAAAGGGACAGTATAATTCACCCCTCCACTTT. Translation gives CASSLKGQYNSPLHF.

J is TRBJ2-1 and V is TRBV12-3 or TRBV12-4, with D maybe TRBD1 (6 bases). Trimming stripped 6 bases from V and 8 bases from J, with 11 bases between. The CDR3 has 12 amino acids. CDR3 in amino acids: CASRQGNDEQFF. In DNA, the CDR3 is TGTGCCAGCAGACAGGGTAACGATGAGCAGTTCTTC.

V gene TRBV7-9 combines with J gene TRBJ2-5, with no clear D. The J call may be in error: the DNA end matches TRBJ2-7 better. Per germline, CDR1 SEHNR and CDR2 FQNEAQ (reference sequence). CDR3 length equals 13 residues. The CDR3 nucleotides are TGTGCCAGCAGCTTCGAGGCTGGATACGAGCAGTACTTC. Translating gives CASSFEAGYEQYF.

This sequence joins TRBV12-3 or TRBV12-4 and TRBJ1-2; a weak D match, TRBD1 (6 bases). Trimming left V 4 bases short and J 4 bases short, with 13 bases between. The CDR3 is 14 amino acids. The CDR3 DNA reads TGTGCCAGCAGTTCGGGCAGGGGAAGCTATGGCTACACCTTC. Its protein product is CASSSGRGSYGYTF.

The rearrangement joins TRBV16 to TRBJ1-4; the D is unclear. The CDR3 extends over 17 amino acids. Trimming removed 0 bases at V and 0 bases at J, with 11 bases between. Germline V gene lookup returns CDR1 KGHSY and CDR2 FQNENV. CDR3 residues: CASSQSYSPATNEKLFF. CDR3 bases: TGTGCCAGCAGCCAATCGTACAGCCCGGCAACTAATGAAAAACTGTTTTTT. The full variable domain, rest sourced from reference TRBV16 and TRBJ1-4, is GEEVAQTPKHLVRGEGQKAKLYCAPIKGHSYVFWYQQVLKNEFKFLISFQNENVFDETGMPKERFSAKCLPNSPCSLEIQATKLEDSAVYFCASSQSYSPATNEKLFFGSGTQLSVL.

This clonotype has more than one count but fewer than ten. The gene calls are TRBV25-1 and TRBJ1-5; D gene ambiguous. Trimming took off 7 bases at V and 0 bases at J, with 13 bases between the two ends. The CDR3 is 15 amino acids. In germline, CDR1 is MGHDK, CDR2 SYGVNS. CDR3 coding DNA: TGTGCCAGCACACCGGCAGCCGCTAGCAATCAGCCCCAGCATTTT. Amino acids: CASTPAAASNQPQHF.

The CDR3 sequence is CASRGGAGYNEQFF. CDR3 bases: TGTGCCAGCAGGGGTGGAGCGGGGTACAATGAGCAGTTCTTC. The chain is built from TRBV2 and TRBJ2-1; TRBD2 aligns across 7 bases. V lost 6 bases and J lost 4; bases outside the gene matches: 6. CDR1 SNHLY and CDR2 FYNNEI come from the germline V gene. The CDR3 has 14 amino acids.

In DNA, the CDR3 is TGTGCCAGCAGCAAAGTTACAGGACTCTCCTACGAGCAGTACTTC. It translates to CASSKVTGLSYEQYF. The chain has TRBV21-1 and TRBJ2-4; the table's D gene call, TRBD1, was not cross checked with the DNA. The end of the DNA is better explained by TRBJ2-7, so the J call may be wrong. TRBV21-1 is a known pseudogene. This CDR3 region has 15 residues.

The gene calls are TRBV11-2 and TRBJ2-7; TRBD2 might be the D (6 bases). The V end lost 10 bases, the J end lost 3 bases, and 13 bases lay between the germline ends. CDR3 size: 12 residues. Per the germline V gene, CDR1 is SGHAT and CDR2 is FQNNGV. Here the CDR3 reads CATGGVLYEQYF. The CDR3 DNA sequence: TGTGCCACCGGAGGGGTACTCTACGAGCAGTACTTC.

This clonotype has just a few counts. The CDR3 DNA reads as TGTGCCAGCAGCTTGGAGCTGAGGGGGCATGAGCAGTTCTTC. It codes for CASSLELRGHEQFF. The chain couples TRBV5-5 to TRBJ2-1, with TRBD1 identical over 7 bases. The CDR3 spans 14 residues. V gave up 0 bases and J gave up 8 bases; unmatched junction bases: 5. Germline-derived CDR1 and CDR2 are SGHKS and YYEKEE (reference sequence).

This clonotype was recorded a few times. The J gene is TRBJ2-1, the V gene TRBV6-6; D uncertain. Germline values: CDR1 MNHNY, CDR2 SVGAGI (reference sequence). The CDR3 sequence is 11 residues long. V dropped 4 bases and J dropped 9 bases, with 7 bases sitting between them. CDR3 coding DNA: TGTGCCAGCAGTTCCCGGGCTGAGCAGTTCTTC. It encodes CASSSRAEQFF.

V is TRBV6-2 or TRBV6-3 and J is TRBJ2-1; 10 bases are shared with TRBD2. CDR1 and CDR2 from the germline V gene are MNHEY and SVGEGT. Unmatched junction bases numbered 7, after V lost 6 bases and J lost 5 bases. CDR3 length: 15 amino acids. The CDR3 region is CASRETSGVNNEQFF. The CDR3, as DNA: TGTGCCAGCAGGGAAACTAGCGGGGTTAACAATGAGCAGTTCTTC.

This clonotype was picked up a small number of times. The chain recombines TRBV29-1 with TRBJ1-2; D is unresolved. CDR1 and CDR2 (germline): SQVTM, ANQGSEA. Trimming left V 2 bases short and J 4 bases short, with 14 bases between. The CDR3 is 14 residues long. Here the CDR3 DNA reads TGCAGCGTTGAATACGGAGTTAGGTCCTATGGCTACACCTTC. Translation gives CSVEYGVRSYGYTF. Drawing the rest from reference TRBV29-1 and TRBJ1-2, the complete variable domain is SAVISQKPSRDICQRGTSLTIQCQVDSQVTMMFWYRQQPGQSLTLIATANQGSEATYESGFVIDKFPISRPNLTFSTLTVSNMSPEDSSIYLCSVEYGVRSYGYTFGSGTRLTVV.

The chain carries TRBV20-1 and TRBJ1-6, with TRBD1 identical over 9 bases. Unmatched junction bases numbered 7, after V lost 2 bases and J lost 8 bases. The germline gives CDR1 DFQATT, CDR2 SNEGSKA (reference sequence). The CDR3 loop spans 15 amino acids. The CDR3, as DNA: TGCAGTGCTAGATCGACCGGGACAGGGCATTCACCCCTCCACTTT. Its translation: CSARSTGTGHSPLHF.

There are a few counts of this clonotype. The rearrangement links TRBV13 to TRBJ2-4; D might be TRBD1 (6 bases). The CDR3 is 16 residues long. CDR1 PRHDT and CDR2 FYEKMQ come from the germline V gene (reference sequence). Trimming removed 5 bases at V and 1 base at J, with 15 bases between. The CDR3 bases are TGTGCCAGCAGCCCGGAGACAGGCCCGGCCAAAAACATTCAGTACTTC. This gives the protein CASSPETGPAKNIQYF.